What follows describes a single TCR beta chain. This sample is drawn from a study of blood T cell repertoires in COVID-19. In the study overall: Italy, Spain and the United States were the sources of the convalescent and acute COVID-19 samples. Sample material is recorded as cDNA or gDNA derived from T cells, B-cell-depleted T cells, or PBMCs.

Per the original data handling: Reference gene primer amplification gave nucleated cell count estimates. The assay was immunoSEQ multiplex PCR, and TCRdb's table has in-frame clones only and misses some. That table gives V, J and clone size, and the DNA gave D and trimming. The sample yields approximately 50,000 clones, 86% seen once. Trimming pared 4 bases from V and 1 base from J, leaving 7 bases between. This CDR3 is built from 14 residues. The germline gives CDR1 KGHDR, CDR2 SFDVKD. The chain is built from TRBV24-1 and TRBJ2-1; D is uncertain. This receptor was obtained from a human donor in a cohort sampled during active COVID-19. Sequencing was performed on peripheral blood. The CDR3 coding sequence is TGTGCCACCAGTGACCGTAAATCCTACAATGAGCAGTTCTTC. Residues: CATSDRKSYNEQFF.